This is a list of T cell receptor beta chains from one sample in a study of molecular identifiers for immune sequencing clone quantification. Using its own MiXCR run on the PCR reads, TCRdb lists one record per CDR3 protein. Counted here are approximately 100,000 distinct CDR3 sequences, around 33% occurring once; the ten biggest clones make up about 4.2%. The material sequenced was naive CD8+ T cells from blood, with Jurkat cell RNA spiked in. All receptors derive from a human donor in good health. Some libraries in this study had Jurkat cell RNA spiked in. Both conserved end residues are part of each CDR3. D genes are given only for firm matches. The size entry is marked missing in some rows and otherwise reads once, few, many or a size class.

V,size,J,D,length,DNA,CDR3
TRBV20-1,-,TRBJ2-3,TRBD2,12,TGCTGTGCCGTTAGCGGGATAGGTACGCAGTATTTT,CCAVSGIGTQYF
TRBV9,-,TRBJ2-1,-,15,TGTGCCAGCAGCGTAGCGGGGATCTTAACGCGTGAGCAGTTCTTC,CASSVAGILTREQFF
TRBV20-1,few,TRBJ2-7,TRBD2,15,TGCAGTGCTAGAGATACTAGCGGGAGTCGTCGCGAGCAGTACTTC,CSARDTSGSRREQYF
TRBV19,many,TRBJ2-1,-,14,TGTGCCAGTAGTCCCTGGGAGTTGCGAAATGAGCAGTTCTTC,CASSPWELRNEQFF
TRBV4-1,-,TRBJ2-4,TRBD1,14,TGCGCCAGCAGCAAGGGACAGGGGAAAAACATTCAGTACTTC,CASSKGQGKNIQYF
TRBV13,-,TRBJ1-2,-,12,TGTGCCAGCACCCAAATAATATATGGCTACACCTTC,CASTQIIYGYTF
TRBV20-1,once,TRBJ2-3,TRBD2,16,TGCAGTGCTAGAGTGGTAACGCGGGAGTCGATAGATACGCAGTATTTT,CSARVVTRESIDTQYF
TRBV14,once,TRBJ2-1,-,14,TGTGCCAGCAGCCAAGACTGGGGTTGGGCCGAGCAGTTCTTC,CASSQDWGWAEQFF
TRBV18,few,TRBJ1-1,-,14,TGTGCCAGCTCACCACCGGGCGGGGGTACTGAAGCTTTCTTT,CASSPPGGGTEAFF
TRBV4-2,-,TRBJ2-2,-,11,TGTGCCAGCATGATCACCGGGGAGCTGTTTTTT,CASMITGELFF
TRBV27,-,TRBJ2-7,TRBD1,14,TGTGCCTGCAGTTTCGCGGGACAGGAGTACGAGCAGTACTTC,CACSFAGQEYEQYF
TRBV13,few,TRBJ2-5,TRBD2,17,TGTGCCAGCAGCGCTAGAGGACTAGCGGGAGTTCGTGAGACCCAGTACTTC,CASSARGLAGVRETQYF
TRBV9,-,TRBJ1-2,-,14,TGTGCCAGCAGCGTAGAGGGGATGGACTATGGCTACACCTTC,CASSVEGMDYGYTF
TRBV6-2/TRBV6-3,-,TRBJ1-2,-,13,TGTGCCAGCAGCCTTACAGGAACCTATGGCTACACCTTC,CASSLTGTYGYTF
TRBV2,-,TRBJ1-5,TRBD1,15,TGTGCCAGCGCCACCGGGACAGGGGATGGTCAGCCCCAGCATTTT,CASATGTGDGQPQHF
TRBV13,-,TRBJ2-5,TRBD2,13,TGTGCCAGCAGCACGGGACTAGCGGGACGGAAGTACTTC,CASSTGLAGRKYF
TRBV6-5,-,TRBJ1-3,TRBD1,15,TGTGCCAGCAGGAGACAGGGGGCGATAGGAAACACCATATATTTT,CASRRQGAIGNTIYF
TRBV5-3,few,TRBJ2-2,-,16,TGTGCCAGCAGCTTGGCCGTCACGGCGAACACCGGGGAGCTGTTTTTT,CASSLAVTANTGELFF
TRBV4-3,-,TRBJ2-7,-,13,TGCGCCAGCAGCCCGAGTGGCACCAACGAGCAGTACTTC,CASSPSGTNEQYF
TRBV7-8,-,TRBJ1-1,TRBD1,20,TGTGCCAGCAGCCTATCCCGGGACAGGATAGCCGTGGGGATGAACACTGAAGCTTTCTTT,CASSLSRDRIAVGMNTEAFF